This entry lists 19 T cell receptor beta chains sequenced from one sample in a study of beta chain features in type 1 diabetes. TCRB transcripts that were expressed got sequenced, as all of the isolated RNA had been reverse transcribed. Assay used: immunoSEQ multiplex PCR; TCRdb lists only in-frame clones, some missing. The table has 37,000 or so clones, roughly 50% seen once. The sample consisted of central memory CD4+ T cells from blood. These receptors were taken from a woman younger than 35 in good health.

This sequence joins TRBV5-6 and TRBJ2-4; D is unresolved. This CDR3 is built from 15 residues. The ends were cut back, 3 bases at V and 0 bases at J, with 10 bases in the middle. Germline values: CDR1 SGHDT, CDR2 YYEEEE. The CDR3 bases are TGTGCCAGCAGCTCTAGGAGACTAGCCAAAAACATTCAGTACTTC. Translated, it gives CASSSRRLAKNIQYF.

The V and J genes are TRBV5-1 and TRBJ1-3, with 8 bases identical to TRBD1. The CDR3 spans 15 residues. J was trimmed by 2 bases and V by 4 bases; bases with no gene match: 5. Per the germline V gene, CDR1 is SGHRS and CDR2 is YFSETQ. The CDR3 loop is CASSVDRAAGNTIYF. In nucleotides, the CDR3 is TGCGCCAGCAGCGTGGACAGGGCGGCTGGAAACACCATATATTTT.

The chain employs TRBV30 and TRBJ1-1; D gene unclear. The germline V gene encodes CDR1 GTSNPN and CDR2 SVGIG (reference sequence). The CDR3 spans 13 residues. Trimming shortened V by 0 bases and J by 0 bases, and 5 bases separated the two germline ends. CDR3 loop: CAWSVQMNTEAFF. The DNA of the CDR3 is TGTGCCTGGAGTGTTCAGATGAACACTGAAGCTTTCTTT.

This clone was recorded a few times. This chain joins TRBV5-4 and TRBJ2-2; D not certain. V lost 4 bases and J lost 1, with 8 bases in between. The CDR3 consists of 14 residues. CDR1 and CDR2 (germline): SGHNT, YYREEE (reference sequence). Here the CDR3 reads CASSLNKNTGELFF. Here the CDR3 DNA reads TGTGCCAGCAGCCTGAACAAGAACACCGGGGAGCTGTTTTTT.

V is TRBV27 and J is TRBJ2-5; TRBD2 might be the D (6 bases). The DNA end is more similar to TRBJ2-7, so the J call may be wrong. The germline V gene has CDR1 MNHEY and CDR2 SMNVEV (reference sequence). The length of the CDR3 is 13 residues. The CDR3 DNA reads as TGTGCCAGCAGTTCGGACTACCCCTACGAGCAGTACTTC. Amino acid sequence: CASSSDYPYEQYF.

V gene TRBV5-6 combines with J gene TRBJ2-3; weak D call: TRBD1 (5 bases). Germline loops: CDR1 SGHDT, CDR2 YYEEEE. The CDR3 spans 14 residues. V was pared by 3 bases and J by 1 base, with 9 bases between. The CDR3 is CASSWQQGTDTQYF. The CDR3 DNA reads TGTGCCAGCAGCTGGCAACAGGGCACAGATACGCAGTATTTT.

This chain uses TRBV30 with TRBJ2-3, with TRBD2 identical over 11 bases. Germline V CDR1 and CDR2: GTSNPN, SVGIG (reference sequence). The CDR3 is 14 amino acids. J lost 6 bases, V lost 3 bases, and 5 bases had no gene match. The CDR3 reads CAWRRLAGLDTQYF. For the CDR3, the DNA is TGTGCCTGGAGGCGACTAGCGGGGCTTGATACGCAGTATTTT.

This clone was observed once. This chain connects TRBV10-2 to TRBJ1-1; D may be TRBD1 (5 bases). Germline values: CDR1 WSHSY, CDR2 SAAADI. The CDR3 runs to 11 residues. V gave up 7 bases and J gave up 5 bases, with 8 bases separating them. The CDR3 is CASIGDTEAFF. The CDR3 bases are TGCGCCAGCATAGGGGATACTGAAGCTTTCTTT.

There are a few counts of this clone. The V call is TRBV15, the J call TRBJ1-6; 9 bases map to TRBD1. Trimming removed 3 bases from V and 8 bases from J; junction bases left unmatched: 8. Germline V gives CDR1 LNHNV, CDR2 YYDKDF (reference sequence). This CDR3 spans 16 amino acids. CDR3 protein: CATSREEGQGYSPLHF. DNA for the CDR3: TGTGCCACCAGCAGGGAAGAGGGACAGGGATATTCACCCCTCCACTTT.

The V and J genes are TRBV5-6 and TRBJ2-3; D gene uncertain. Germline V gene sequence: CDR1 SGHDT, CDR2 YYEEEE. The CDR3 is 11 residues long. Trimming took 4 bases from V and 6 from J, leaving 6 bases between them. The chain's CDR3 is CASSRRDTQYF. For the CDR3, the DNA is TGTGCCAGCAGCCGCCGGGATACGCAGTATTTT.

The J gene is TRBJ1-1, the V gene TRBV14, with D possibly TRBD1 on 6 matching bases. Per the germline V gene, CDR1 is SGHDN and CDR2 is FVKESK. This CDR3 contains 17 residues. V was clipped by 4 bases and J by 6 bases, with 24 bases between them. CDR3 protein: CASSPQGRSWVGSEAFF. In nucleotides, the CDR3 is TGTGCCAGCAGCCCACAGGGTAGAAGTTGGGTAGGGTCTGAAGCTTTCTTT.

This clone has only a few counts. V gene TRBV7-2 combines with J gene TRBJ1-1, with D maybe TRBD1 (5 bases). The CDR3 spans 17 residues. Trimming removed 1 base at V and 5 bases at J, with 20 bases between. Germline-derived CDR1 and CDR2 are SGHTA and FQGNSA. The chain's CDR3 is CASSLVNVGPPGTEAFF. CDR3 nucleotides: TGTGCCAGCAGCTTAGTAAACGTGGGGCCGCCCGGGACTGAAGCTTTCTTT.

This clone was counted only a few times. The chain couples TRBV5-1 to TRBJ2-7; no definite D call. This CDR3 has 14 amino acids. Germline-derived CDR1 and CDR2 are SGHRS and YFSETQ. Trimming shortened V by 3 bases and J by 6 bases, and 16 bases separated the two germline ends. CDR3 bases: TGCGCCAGCAGCTCCAACGGGTTTGCTGCCGAGCAGTACTTC. As protein: CASSSNGFAAEQYF.

The chain employs TRBV21-1 and TRBJ1-2; the D call in the table, TRBD1, was not verified against the DNA. TRBV21-1 is flagged as a pseudogene. The CDR3 totals 16 residues. CDR3 sequence: CASIPIWQGVLYGYTF. The CDR3 bases are TGTGCCAGCATCCCAATTTGGCAGGGCGTCCTCTATGGCTACACCTTC.

This clone was counted only a few times. The rearrangement uses TRBV7-7 and TRBJ2-6; no reliable D call. Trimming pared 6 bases from V and 2 bases from J, leaving 8 bases between. The CDR3 has 14 amino acids. Germline CDR1 and CDR2: SSHAT and FNYEAQ (reference sequence). The CDR3 DNA follows: TGTGCCAGCAGACCCTATACTGGGGCCAACGTCCTGACTTTC. Its translation is CASRPYTGANVLTF. The full variable domain, completed using reference TRBV7-7 and TRBJ2-6, is GAGVSQSPRYKVTKRGQDVTLRCDPISSHATLYWYQQALGQGPEFLTYFNYEAQPDKSGLPSDRFSAERPEGSISTLTIQRTEQRDSAMYRCASRPYTGANVLTFGAGSRLTVL.

The V call is TRBV2, the J call TRBJ2-7; D not certain. V was pared by 0 bases and J by 2 bases, with 11 bases between. The CDR3 length is 15 residues. CDR1 and CDR2 from the germline V gene are SNHLY and FYNNEI. The CDR3 spells CASSEAQTLAYEQYF. The CDR3 DNA follows: TGTGCCAGCAGTGAAGCGCAGACTTTAGCCTACGAGCAGTACTTC.

The chain couples TRBV7-9 to TRBJ1-1; TRBD1 aligns across 7 bases. CDR1 is SEHNR, CDR2 FQNEAQ, per germline (reference sequence). The trim removed 5 bases at V and 6 bases at J, leaving 9 bases unmatched. CDR3 length equals 14 residues. The CDR3 protein is CASSDRVSRPEAFF. The DNA of the CDR3 is TGTGCCAGCAGCGACAGGGTTAGCAGGCCTGAAGCTTTCTTT.

This chain uses TRBV30 with TRBJ1-1; D is unclear. V lost 3 bases and J 5 bases, leaving 7 bases between the germline ends. This CDR3 is 11 amino acids long. Germline CDR1 is GTSNPN and CDR2 is SVGIG (reference sequence). The chain's CDR3 is CAWRWETEAFF. The CDR3 DNA reads TGTGCCTGGAGATGGGAGACTGAAGCTTTCTTT.

About this clone: At one boundary the junction diverges from the germline segment, which might be a read error. The rearrangement joins TRBV7-7 to TRBJ2-5, with D maybe TRBD2 (5 bases). CDR1 SSHAT and CDR2 FNYEAQ come from the germline V gene (reference sequence). This CDR3 has 13 amino acids. The CDR3 nucleotides are TGTGCTAGCAGTTCGGGAACCCTAAAGACCCAGTACTTC. Amino acid sequence: CASSSGTLKTQYF.